The TCR beta chain described here comes from a study of T cell repertoires in cytomegalovirus infection. Study as a whole: Well-studied HLA-B-restricted CMV epitopes were used in the study alongside recently identified HLA-C-restricted ones. Public TCR beta signatures marked donors with CMV infection and the matching HLA.

Note on this clonotype: As yet, its antigen is unknown.

TCRdb fed the reads into MiXCR, producing one record per CDR3 protein. The sample contains approximately 990,000 distinct CDR3 sequences, less than 40% of which appear only once. Notes on the study in general: Accumulated public TCR beta family frequency recognized individuals carrying CMV together with the relevant HLA. There were HLA-C-restricted CMV-specific TCR beta clonotypes dominating the ex vivo response.

V was pared by 1 base and J by 3 bases, with 18 bases between. The CDR3 spans 17 residues. Germline V gene data show CDR1 as MGHRA and CDR2 as YSYEKL. This receptor was taken from a human donor in good health (CMV status not recorded). Some clones in this sample may be carry-over from other donors' samples. This rearrangement joins TRBV4-1 to TRBJ2-5; D is possibly TRBD2 (6 bases). This material consisted of cultured CD8+ T cells from PBMCs, taken from culture after CMV antigen stimulation. CDR3 DNA: TGCGCCAGCAGCCAAGTAGGGCAGGGACTGAGTGAAGAGACCCAGTACTTC. Translating it yields CASSQVGQGLSEETQYF.